Following are 32 T cell receptor beta chains from one sample sequenced in a study of cytomegalovirus exposure and HLA in healthy donors. The PCR was carried out with 60 Vbeta primers and 13 Jbeta primers. Profiled with immunoSEQ multiplex PCR; TCRdb holds only in-frame clones, not every one. The sample contains 70,000 to 95,000 clones, around 81% of which appear only once. Source material: PBMCs. Receptors were obtained from a man aged 35-49 years in good health and CMV-seronegative.

CDR3 coding DNA: TGTGCCAGCGGACTCCTCCAAACCTACGAGCAGTACTTC. Translating gives CASGLLQTYEQYF. The chain joins TRBV28 to TRBJ2-5; TRBD2 might be the D (5 bases). The DNA end is more similar to TRBJ2-7, so the J call may be wrong. The germline V gene has CDR1 MDHEN and CDR2 SYDVKM. The CDR3 loop spans 13 amino acids.

The J gene is TRBJ2-7, the V gene TRBV15; 10 bases align to TRBD1. The CDR3 consists of 15 residues. The V gene end was trimmed by 0 bases and the J gene end by 7 bases; junction bases not matched to a gene: 6. Germline-derived CDR1 and CDR2 are LNHNV and YYDKDF (reference sequence). The CDR3 is CATSRDDRQGAEQYF. CDR3 nucleotide sequence: TGTGCCACCAGCAGAGATGATAGACAGGGGGCTGAGCAGTACTTC.

The chain uses TRBV5-1 and TRBJ2-1, with 7 bases aligning to TRBD1. The V gene's germline CDR1 is SGHRS and CDR2 YFSETQ. With 5 bases clipped from V and 6 bases from J, the junction kept 5 bases outside the gene matches. The CDR3 consists of 13 residues. The CDR3 DNA reads as TGCGCCAGCAGACAGGGGTCTGGCAATGAGCAGTTCTTC. Its protein product is CASRQGSGNEQFF.

This CDR3 reads CASSLAYTGSRTEAFF. In DNA, the CDR3 is TGTGCCAGCAGCTTAGCGTACACAGGGTCGAGGACTGAAGCTTTCTTT. V is TRBV7-8 and J is TRBJ1-1, with D possibly TRBD1 on 6 matching bases. Looked up from germline, CDR1 is SGHVS and CDR2 is FQNEAQ. Trimming cost V 0 bases and J 5 bases, with 16 bases left between them. The CDR3 extends over 16 amino acids.

The V gene is TRBV6-5, the J gene TRBJ1-6; D might be TRBD1 (6 bases). V lost 10 bases to trimming and J lost 3 bases, with 13 bases between them. This CDR3 spans 14 amino acids. CDR1 and CDR2 (germline): MNHEY, SVGAGI. The CDR3 region is CATLQGSYNSPLHF. DNA for the CDR3: TGTGCCACCCTACAGGGAAGCTATAATTCACCCCTCCACTTT.

This chain connects TRBV10-3 to TRBJ2-3, with 10 bases matching TRBD2. This CDR3 has 15 amino acids. Germline V gene data show CDR1 as ENHRY and CDR2 as SYGVKD. V shed 6 bases, J shed 6 bases, and the junction held 9 bases outside the gene matches. Written as DNA, the CDR3 is TGTGCCATCAGCCTAGCGGGAGACGGGCGTGATACGCAGTATTTT. Translated, it gives CAISLAGDGRDTQYF.

This rearrangement joins TRBV30 to TRBJ1-1, with a tentative D call TRBD1 (6 bases). V lost 6 bases and J 4 bases, leaving 15 bases between the germline ends. Germline CDR1 reads GTSNPN; CDR2 reads SVGIG (reference sequence). CDR3 length: 13 amino acids. The CDR3 loop is CACTQGRSTEAFF. DNA for the CDR3: TGTGCCTGCACCCAGGGGAGAAGCACTGAAGCTTTCTTT. The variable domain in full, with the rest retrieved from reference TRBV30 and TRBJ1-1, is SQTIHQWPATLVQPVGSPLSLECTVEGTSNPNLYWYRQAAGRGLQLLFYSVGIGQISSEVPQNLSASRPQDRQFILSSKKLLLSDSGFYLCACTQGRSTEAFFGQGTRLTVV.

There are a few counts of this clone. The chain couples TRBV10-3 to TRBJ2-6, with D possibly matching TRBD1 (6 bases). In germline, CDR1 is ENHRY, CDR2 SYGVKD. CDR3 length: 19 amino acids. The ends were cut back, 0 bases at V and 0 bases at J, with 15 bases in the middle. As DNA, the CDR3 is TGTGCCATCAGTGAGTCTGGGGGACACTCAAGCTCTGGGGCCAACGTCCTGACTTTC. This codes for CAISESGGHSSSGANVLTF.

This clone was seen more than once but under ten times. This chain uses TRBV6-1 with TRBJ1-3; D might be TRBD1 (5 bases). Germline CDR1 reads MNHNS; CDR2 reads SASEGT. The CDR3 is made up of 17 amino acids. V lost 2 bases to trimming and J lost 0 bases, with 14 bases between them. The CDR3 DNA follows: TGTGCCAGCAGTGAAAGGGCACGACAGACCTCTGGAAACACCATATATTTT. Translating gives CASSERARQTSGNTIYF.

In this sample, this clone turned up once. This chain links TRBV5-5 with TRBJ2-3; 9 bases are a match to TRBD2. After removal of 0 bases from V and 7 bases from J, the junction contained 6 bases not matched to a gene. This CDR3 comprises 15 residues. CDR1 and CDR2 (germline): SGHKS, YYEKEE (reference sequence). Written as DNA, the CDR3 is TGTGCCAGCAGCTTGGCCACGGGACTAGCAAATACGCAGTATTTT. This translates into CASSLATGLANTQYF. The variable domain in full, with the rest retrieved from reference TRBV5-5 and TRBJ2-3, is DAGVTQSPTHLIKTRGQQVTLRCSPISGHKSVSWYQQVLGQGPQFIFQYYEKEERGRGNFPDRFSARQFPNYSSELNVNALLLGDSALYLCASSLATGLANTQYFGPGTRLTVL.

A word on this clone: The identical CDR3 is also encoded by other nucleotide sequences in the sample. The chain carries TRBV11-2 and TRBJ2-3, with 12 bases that match TRBD2. This CDR3 has 18 amino acids. Germline V gene lookup returns CDR1 SGHAT and CDR2 FQNNGV. V shed 8 bases and J 5 bases; nucleotides not matched to a gene: 17. The CDR3 loop reads CASGSRPTSGRSGDTQYF. CDR3 nucleotide sequence: TGTGCCAGCGGTTCGCGGCCGACTAGCGGGAGATCTGGAGATACGCAGTATTTT. The whole variable domain, filled in from reference TRBV11-2 and TRBJ2-3, reads EAGVAQSPRYKIIEKRQSVAFWCNPISGHATLYWYQQILGQGPKLLIQFQNNGVVDDSQLPKDRFSAERLKGVDSTLKIQPAKLEDSAVYLCASGSRPTSGRSGDTQYFGPGTRLTVL.

This clone was observed a few times. The rearrangement joins TRBV6-1 to TRBJ1-1; D call uncertain. This CDR3 contains 10 residues. Germline V CDR1 and CDR2: MNHNS, SASEGT. V was cut by 5 bases and J by 4 bases, with 2 bases left in between. CDR3 sequence (DNA): TGTGCCAGCAGTCTCACTGAAGCTTTCTTT. Translated, it gives CASSLTEAFF.

The rearrangement links TRBV30 to TRBJ2-5, with 9 bases lining up with TRBD1. The V segment lost 5 bases and the J segment 5 bases; nucleotides outside the gene matches: 3. This CDR3 region has 12 residues. The germline gives CDR1 GTSNPN, CDR2 SVGIG (reference sequence). The CDR3 DNA follows: TGTGCCTGGGGGACAGGGAGGGAGACCCAGTACTTC. Translating gives CAWGTGRETQYF.

The chain joins TRBV6-1 to TRBJ1-1; D not resolved. The V gene lost 1 base and the J gene lost 3 bases, with 12 bases spanning the gap. The germline V gene has CDR1 MNHNS and CDR2 SASEGT. This CDR3 spans 15 amino acids. For the CDR3, the DNA is TGTGCCAGCAGTGAAGAAGACGGAGTATACACTGAAGCTTTCTTT. Translated, it gives CASSEEDGVYTEAFF.

The V and J genes are TRBV18 and TRBJ2-5, with D possibly matching TRBD2 (5 bases). V was trimmed by 3 bases and J by 5 bases, leaving 16 bases between them. The CDR3 length is 15 residues. From germline, CDR1 is KGHSH and CDR2 LQKENI. CDR3 DNA: TGTGCCAGCTCACCCAACTCACTAGGCGTTGAGACCCAGTACTTC. It encodes CASSPNSLGVETQYF. The variable domain in full, completed from reference TRBV18 and TRBJ2-5, reads NAGVMQNPRHLVRRRGQEARLRCSPMKGHSHVYWYRQLPEEGLKFMVYLQKENIIDESGMPKERFSAEFPKEGPSILRIQQVVRGDSAAYFCASSPNSLGVETQYFGPGTRLLVL.

V usage is TRBV4-1 and J usage is TRBJ2-3; no clear D. The CDR3 runs to 15 residues. V was cut by 1 base and J by 1 base, with 9 bases left in between. Germline V CDR1 and CDR2: MGHRA, YSYEKL. The CDR3 DNA follows: TGCGCCAGCAGCCAAGGAGCGCGCGGCACAGATACGCAGTATTTT. Protein sequence: CASSQGARGTDTQYF.

This clone was counted a few times. V gene TRBV9 combines with J gene TRBJ2-5; D remains unclear. The V gene lost 0 bases and the J gene lost 1 base, with 10 bases spanning the gap. The CDR3 is made up of 15 amino acids. Germline V gene sequence: CDR1 SGDLS, CDR2 YYNGEE. CDR3 sequence: CASSVGGSPQETQYF. For the CDR3, the DNA is TGTGCCAGCAGCGTAGGCGGCAGCCCCCAAGAGACCCAGTACTTC.

This clone was recorded only once. The gene calls are TRBV5-1 and TRBJ2-1; D is unclear. V shed 0 bases and J shed 4 bases, with 5 bases lying between them. Per germline, CDR1 SGHRS and CDR2 YFSETQ. There are 13 residues in the CDR3. In DNA form, the CDR3 reads TGCGCCAGCAGCTTGGCCCCTTACAATGAGCAGTTCTTC. Protein: CASSLAPYNEQFF.

The chain has TRBV7-2 and TRBJ1-4, with 10 bases fitting TRBD1. The CDR3 is 14 amino acids. Trimming cost V 5 bases and J 5 bases; bases outside gene matches: 2. The germline V gene has CDR1 SGHTA and CDR2 FQGNSA. The CDR3 DNA sequence: TGTGCCAGCAGCCGGGACAGGGGAAATGAAAAACTGTTTTTT. Encoded protein: CASSRDRGNEKLFF.

The chain recombines TRBV7-2 with TRBJ2-1; unclear D gene. Germline V gives CDR1 SGHTA, CDR2 FQGNSA. This CDR3 is built from 12 residues. V was shortened by 5 bases and J by 9 bases, with 11 bases between the two germline ends. Here the CDR3 reads CASSARYGEQFF. CDR3 nucleotide sequence: TGTGCCAGCAGCGCTAGGTACGGTGAGCAGTTCTTC.

The gene calls are TRBV11-2 and TRBJ1-3; 7 bases align to TRBD1. The junction had 3 bases not matched to a gene; V was cut back by 4 bases and J by 0 bases. The CDR3 is made up of 15 amino acids. Germline lookup yields CDR1 SGHAT and CDR2 FQNNGV. CDR3 amino acids: CASSSQGLSGNTIYF. CDR3 sequence (DNA): TGTGCCAGCAGCTCACAGGGGCTCTCTGGAAACACCATATATTTT. The full variable domain, its missing parts supplied by reference TRBV11-2 and TRBJ1-3, is EAGVAQSPRYKIIEKRQSVAFWCNPISGHATLYWYQQILGQGPKLLIQFQNNGVVDDSQLPKDRFSAERLKGVDSTLKIQPAKLEDSAVYLCASSSQGLSGNTIYFGEGSWLTVV.

V is TRBV9 and J is TRBJ2-7; D not resolved. CDR1 is SGDLS, CDR2 YYNGEE, per germline. The CDR3 consists of 13 residues. Trimming took off 4 bases at V and 4 bases at J, with 12 bases between the two ends. Written as DNA, the CDR3 is TGTGCCAGCAGCCCCTCGGTTGTTTACGAGCAGTACTTC. Amino acid sequence: CASSPSVVYEQYF.

The chain couples TRBV6-6 to TRBJ2-3, with a possible D match to TRBD1 (5 bases). Trimming shortened V by 10 bases and J by 2 bases, and 13 bases separated the two germline ends. The CDR3 has 13 residues. In germline, CDR1 is MNHNY, CDR2 SVGAGI (reference sequence). The CDR3 DNA sequence: TGTGCCACCGAGACAGACAACACAGATACGCAGTATTTT. It encodes CATETDNTDTQYF.

V is TRBV4-1 and J is TRBJ1-2; TRBD1 is a possible D gene (6 bases). V was trimmed by 0 bases and J by 7 bases, leaving 24 bases between them. The CDR3 runs to 18 residues. Looked up from germline, CDR1 is MGHRA and CDR2 is YSYEKL. CDR3 sequence: CASSQEGTVGHRDPGYTF. The CDR3 nucleotides read TGCGCCAGCAGCCAAGAGGGGACGGTAGGGCACAGGGACCCTGGCTACACCTTC.

This clone was found a few times. The rearrangement uses TRBV29-1 and TRBJ1-2; a weak D match, TRBD1 (5 bases). V lost 0 bases to trimming and J lost 1 base, with 6 bases between them. Germline assignment: CDR1 SQVTM and CDR2 ANQGSEA. The CDR3 is 13 amino acids. The DNA of the CDR3 is TGCAGCGTTGAAGAAGGGGATAACTATGGCTACACCTTC. Amino acids: CSVEEGDNYGYTF. Filled out from reference TRBV29-1 and TRBJ1-2, the complete variable domain reads SAVISQKPSRDICQRGTSLTIQCQVDSQVTMMFWYRQQPGQSLTLIATANQGSEATYESGFVIDKFPISRPNLTFSTLTVSNMSPEDSSIYLCSVEEGDNYGYTFGSGTRLTVV.

This rearrangement joins TRBV4-2 to TRBJ1-1; D is perhaps TRBD1 (6 bases). Germline loops: CDR1 LGHNA, CDR2 YNFKEQ. The CDR3 is 15 amino acids. The V gene lost 1 base and the J gene lost 6 bases, with 15 bases spanning the gap. DNA for the CDR3: TGTGCCAGCAGCCAAGTTGGGACACAGGACTCTGAAGCTTTCTTT. Translating it yields CASSQVGTQDSEAFF.

The chain joins TRBV2 to TRBJ2-1; 13 bases line up with TRBD2. Germline CDR1 reads SNHLY; CDR2 reads FYNNEI. This CDR3 has 16 residues. Trimming removed 4 bases from V and 4 bases from J; junction bases left unmatched: 4. The CDR3 loop reads CASSAQLAGGYNEQFF. The CDR3 nucleotides are TGTGCCAGCAGTGCCCAACTAGCGGGAGGGTACAATGAGCAGTTCTTC.

This rearrangement joins TRBV19 to TRBJ1-1; D gene uncertain. Germline lookup yields CDR1 LNHDA and CDR2 SQIVND (reference sequence). CDR3 length: 15 residues. Trimming shortened V by 6 bases and J by 1 base, and 15 bases separated the two germline ends. CDR3 region: CASRGPTRSNTEAFF. In nucleotides, the CDR3 is TGTGCCAGTAGGGGCCCAACCAGATCGAACACTGAAGCTTTCTTT.

The rearrangement links TRBV5-1 to TRBJ2-2; D perhaps matches TRBD2 (6 bases). Trimming removed 0 bases at V and 0 bases at J, with 12 bases between. This CDR3 contains 17 residues. Germline CDR1 SGHRS, CDR2 YFSETQ. CDR3 in amino acids: CASSLEVGGANTGELFF. CDR3 in DNA: TGCGCCAGCAGCTTGGAAGTCGGGGGTGCGAACACCGGGGAGCTGTTTTTT.

The gene calls are TRBV6-5 and TRBJ1-5, with D hard to call. This CDR3 is 12 amino acids long. CDR1 and CDR2 from the germline V gene are MNHEY and SVGAGI. Trimming stripped 6 bases from V and 1 base from J, with 4 bases between. The CDR3 region has the DNA TGTGCCAGCAGGGCCAGCAATCAGCCCCAGCATTTT. Translating it yields CASRASNQPQHF.

This chain uses TRBV10-3 with TRBJ2-1; 8 bases line up with TRBD2. This CDR3 contains 15 residues. CDR1 is ENHRY, CDR2 SYGVKD, per germline. V shed 3 bases, J shed 0 bases, and the junction held 1 base outside the gene matches. The CDR3 here is CAISESGGSYNEQFF. In DNA, the CDR3 is TGTGCCATCAGTGAAAGCGGGGGCTCCTACAATGAGCAGTTCTTC.

The V call is TRBV28, the J call TRBJ2-2; 10 nucleotides line up with TRBD2. CDR3 size: 17 residues. Trimming at V came to 2 bases and at J to 3 bases, leaving 6 bases not matched to a gene. CDR1 and CDR2 (germline): MDHEN, SYDVKM. CDR3 protein: CASSLESSGSYTGELFF. The CDR3 bases are TGTGCCAGCAGTTTAGAGTCTAGCGGGAGTTACACCGGGGAGCTGTTTTTT.